This TCR beta chain was found in a study of shared clonotypes between healthy human individuals. Clones were sequenced by immunoSEQ multiplex PCR, and TCRdb holds only the in-frame ones, with some missing. The top ten clones hold approximately 1.6% of a sample with about 660,000 clones, around two thirds of them seen once. Germline lookup yields CDR1 ENHRY and CDR2 SYGVKD. CDR3 length: 17 residues. Trimming left V 8 bases short and J 1 base short, with 22 bases between. This clone was seen more than once but under ten times. This sequence joins TRBV10-3 and TRBJ2-3; tentative D call: TRBD2 (5 bases). The sample consisted of memory CD4+ T cells sorted from blood. The subset is: CD45RA-negative fraction. The receptor's source is a woman aged 25 to 39 in good health. The CDR3 protein is CAIGEIEFGGGTDTQYF. The DNA for the CDR3 is TGTGCCATCGGGGAGATAGAATTCGGAGGCGGCACAGATACGCAGTATTTT.